The rows below give T cell receptor beta chains drawn from one sample of a study of blood T cell repertoires in COVID-19. Sequenced by immunoSEQ multiplex PCR; TCRdb stores in-frame clones only, minus some. The profile shows about 300,000 clones, approximately 86% of them singletons. The sample was peripheral blood. The receptors originated from an older man with acute or convalescent COVID-19. CDR3s leave out the opening cysteine and the closing phenylalanine or tryptophan.

CDR3 protein: ASSPSQAYEQY
J gene: TRBJ2-7
V gene: TRBV6-5

CDR3 protein: ASSYNLGPGDGYT
J gene: TRBJ1-2
V gene: TRBV6-5

CDR3 protein: AISESGQNSGNTIY
J gene: TRBJ1-3
V gene: TRBV10-3

CDR3 protein: ATSPGEQGPSLH
J gene: TRBJ1-6
V gene: TRBV7-9

CDR3 protein: ASSPLGGQGQPQH
J gene: TRBJ1-5
V gene: TRBV27

CDR3 protein: ASSVSGIDTQY
J gene: TRBJ2-3
V gene: TRBV25-1

CDR3 protein: ASSGQDLLYGYT
J gene: TRBJ1-2
V gene: TRBV28

CDR3 protein: AISVGGNDGYT
J gene: TRBJ1-2
V gene: TRBV10-3

CDR3 protein: ASGPGTGWDRAF
J gene: TRBJ1-1
V gene: TRBV4-2

CDR3 protein: ASSRGQGQETQY
J gene: TRBJ2-5
V gene: TRBV5-4

CDR3 protein: ASSPGQIYNSPLH
J gene: TRBJ1-6
V gene: TRBV4-3

CDR3 protein: ASSLEGIQETQY
J gene: TRBJ2-5
V gene: TRBV5-1

CDR3 protein: ASRERGGETQY
J gene: TRBJ2-5
V gene: TRBV12-3/TRBV12-4

CDR3 protein: ASSLGTSSGGETQY
J gene: TRBJ2-5
V gene: TRBV7-2

CDR3 protein: ASRTGNSYEQY
J gene: TRBJ2-7
V gene: TRBV11-2

CDR3 protein: ASSPGGVKGGQF
J gene: TRBJ2-1
V gene: TRBV28

CDR3 protein: ASSRLGDSNTEAF
J gene: TRBJ1-1
V gene: TRBV3-1/TRBV3-2

CDR3 protein: ATSDFSGTVDTQY
J gene: TRBJ2-3
V gene: TRBV24-1

CDR3 protein: ASSYQDMTYEQY
J gene: TRBJ2-7
V gene: TRBV6-2/TRBV6-3

CDR3 protein: ASSPRGSNTEAF
J gene: TRBJ1-1
V gene: TRBV5-1

CDR3 protein: ASSLSQGTYEQY
J gene: TRBJ2-7
V gene: TRBV4-2

CDR3 protein: ASGLVQSEKLF
J gene: TRBJ1-4
V gene: TRBV12-5

CDR3 protein: ASSWLGRSYNEQF
J gene: TRBJ2-1
V gene: TRBV7-9

CDR3 protein: ASRTMTGWDTQY
J gene: TRBJ2-3
V gene: TRBV6-5

CDR3 protein: ASSLDTRLAKNIQY
J gene: TRBJ2-4
V gene: TRBV28

CDR3 protein: ASSLGVDTYADTQY
J gene: TRBJ2-3
V gene: TRBV5-4

CDR3 protein: ASSLVRTSGRTEQF
J gene: TRBJ2-1
V gene: TRBV7-2

CDR3 protein: ASSEGIGRTGELF
J gene: TRBJ2-2
V gene: TRBV2

CDR3 protein: ASSDPVRGYNEQF
J gene: TRBJ2-1
V gene: TRBV7-9

CDR3 protein: ATSDLGRGTGGLNEQF
J gene: TRBJ2-1
V gene: TRBV24-1

CDR3 protein: AWSNQWFPGNTIY
J gene: TRBJ1-3
V gene: TRBV30

CDR3 protein: ASSPPGGNSGNTIY
J gene: TRBJ1-3
V gene: TRBV18

CDR3 protein: ASSYSTAAYSNQPQH
J gene: TRBJ1-5
V gene: TRBV6-2/TRBV6-3

CDR3 protein: ASSPGGGGFSPLH
J gene: TRBJ1-6
V gene: TRBV5-6

CDR3 protein: ASSPGGGTNEQF
J gene: TRBJ2-1
V gene: TRBV18

CDR3 protein: ASSQLGGTPQETQY
J gene: TRBJ2-5
V gene: TRBV6-2/TRBV6-3

CDR3 protein: ASSITRDTWNTEAF
J gene: TRBJ1-1
V gene: TRBV7-2

CDR3 protein: SPWTGYGYT
J gene: TRBJ1-2
V gene: TRBV20-1

CDR3 protein: ASSSQGYGYT
J gene: TRBJ1-2
V gene: TRBV28

CDR3 protein: ATSDPADSQETQY
J gene: TRBJ2-5
V gene: TRBV24-1

CDR3 protein: ASSKGVGELF
J gene: TRBJ2-2
V gene: TRBV6-5

CDR3 protein: ASSLGLAGGFYNEQF
J gene: TRBJ2-1
V gene: TRBV5-1

CDR3 protein: ASSQLAGANTGELF
J gene: TRBJ2-2
V gene: TRBV19

CDR3 protein: ASSQILAGVPGELF
J gene: TRBJ2-2
V gene: TRBV3-1/TRBV3-2

CDR3 protein: ASSQESSGLIGYT
J gene: TRBJ1-2
V gene: TRBV14

CDR3 protein: ASSLPGQPTYEQY
J gene: TRBJ2-7
V gene: TRBV6-2/TRBV6-3

CDR3 protein: ASSLADSSYNSPLH
J gene: TRBJ1-6
V gene: TRBV28

CDR3 protein: ASSLNGGPSYGYT
J gene: TRBJ1-2
V gene: TRBV5-4

CDR3 protein: ASSQTGSAGETQY
J gene: TRBJ2-5
V gene: TRBV4-3

CDR3 protein: ASSHSGGLVYGYT
J gene: TRBJ1-2
V gene: TRBV4-3

CDR3 protein: ASSPAYEQY
J gene: TRBJ2-7
V gene: TRBV27

CDR3 protein: ASGGERETSGNTIY
J gene: TRBJ1-3
V gene: TRBV19

CDR3 protein: ASSMTDSYEQY
J gene: TRBJ2-7
V gene: TRBV7-2

CDR3 protein: ASSPQRARNTEAF
J gene: TRBJ1-1
V gene: TRBV7-2

CDR3 protein: SASDRPGDIQY
J gene: TRBJ2-4
V gene: TRBV20-1